This T cell receptor (beta chain) originates from a study of PD-L1 blockade in urothelial cancer (TCRdb year 2017). Describing the broader study: Therapy was started in the mid-2010s for all patients, and atezolizumab 1,200 mg was administered intravenously every 3 weeks. About 85% of the roughly 29 patients were identified as males with urothelial cancer of bladder origin, and a prior smoking history was reported by 18 of 29 patients. Patients had an ECOG performance status of 0 or 1 and had received between 0 and 3 prior chemotherapy regimens. Blood samples were analyzed at two time points: 3 weeks after treatment start (second dose) and 6 weeks after treatment start. Blood samples yielded a median of around 150,000 T cells and tens of thousands of unique TCRs, with median clonality approximately 0.08. The study was an exploratory multi-omic analysis of somatic, immune and clinical correlates of response to PD-L1 blockade with atezolizumab in urothelial cancer. TCR sequencing covered pretreatment tumor samples and matched, serially collected peripheral blood taken before and after atezolizumab treatment. Progression-free survival longer than 6 months counted as durable clinical benefit, and TCR features were additionally tested against both progression-free and overall survival. Whole exome sequencing and RNA sequencing of pretreatment tumors were performed alongside TCR sequencing in the same patients. Durable clinical benefit was achieved by nine patients and was not achieved by 20 patients. Approximately 29 patients had pretreatment blood TCR-seq, some 25 had at least one posttreatment blood collection, and some 25 had tumor TCR-seq.

This clone was seen once. This clone's antigen is unknown. Qualities for individual bases were not recorded, and no much larger clone is one base off. Including the terminal cysteine and phenylalanine, the CDR3 comprises 17 residues. The retained sequence is limited to the CDR3, 51 bases, with the frame set at the first base. V lost 2 bases and J lost 2 bases; the stretch between them is 16 bases long. According to the germline V gene (reference sequence), CDR1 reads MNHEY and CDR2 reads SMNVEV. Study-level results and caveats: Patients with durable benefit showed greater expansion of tumor-associated TCR clones in peripheral blood 3 weeks after starting treatment (n of about 22, p = 0.022). A pretreatment peripheral blood TCR clonality below the median was linked to improved progression-free and overall survival. Because the sample size was small (n ≈ 31) and many of the analyses were exploratory, the results are meant to be hypothesis-generating.

The sample's time point label, in plain terms: peripheral blood 6 weeks after treatment start. A total of some 30 patients with locally advanced or metastatic urothelial carcinoma, treated at Memorial Sloan Kettering on a trial protocol, made up the cohort. Peripheral blood mononuclear cells were collected pretreatment and during treatment, with between 1 and 8 total time points per patient. The Qiagen DNeasy Blood extraction kit was used to purify genomic DNA from total PBMCs and tumor samples. Collected pretreatment and during treatment, PBMCs were isolated and stored as previously described. Synthetic TCR analog templates were spiked into each PCR to estimate absolute template abundance from read counts. Using the immunoSEQ assay, TCRbeta CDR3 regions were amplified from genomic DNA with bias-controlled V and J gene primers. Rearranged TCRbeta segments were sequenced at approximately 20X coverage. Per the original workflow: Clustering was used to correct sequencing errors, and CDR3s were annotated against IMGT so that V, D and J genes could be assigned. Downstream analyses used only productive TCRbeta rearrangements, leaving out any out-of-frame or stop-codon sequences. Clonality was calculated as one minus the Shannon entropy normalized by the log of the number of unique productive sequences. Fisher's exact test with Benjamini-Hochberg correction, using a cutoff of adjusted p below 0.01, was how clones that differed between time points or between blood and tumor were identified. As stored in TCRdb, this immuneACCESS dataset retains in-frame rearrangements with V and J assigned. A fraction of the clones does not appear; measured against another copy, unresolved V genes explain less than half of the discrepancy, and the remainder lacks a known reason. The DNA was the basis for D and trimming; V, J and clone size are from that table. The sample table holds tens of thousands of clones, of which over 60% were seen once. Over 3% of the sample is held by the ten biggest clonotypes.

This clonotype was sampled from a man between 65 and 85 years old with urothelial cancer. Here the sequenced sample was PBMCs, taken around atezolizumab (anti-PD-L1) treatment. The sequence joins TRBV27 to TRBJ2-4; TRBD1 is a weak D gene call, 6 bases matching. The CDR3 in this case is CASSLAGRGGPKNIQYF. In nucleotides, the sequence is TGTGCCAGCAGTTTAGCGGGCAGGGGCGGCCCCAAAAACATTCAGTACTTC.